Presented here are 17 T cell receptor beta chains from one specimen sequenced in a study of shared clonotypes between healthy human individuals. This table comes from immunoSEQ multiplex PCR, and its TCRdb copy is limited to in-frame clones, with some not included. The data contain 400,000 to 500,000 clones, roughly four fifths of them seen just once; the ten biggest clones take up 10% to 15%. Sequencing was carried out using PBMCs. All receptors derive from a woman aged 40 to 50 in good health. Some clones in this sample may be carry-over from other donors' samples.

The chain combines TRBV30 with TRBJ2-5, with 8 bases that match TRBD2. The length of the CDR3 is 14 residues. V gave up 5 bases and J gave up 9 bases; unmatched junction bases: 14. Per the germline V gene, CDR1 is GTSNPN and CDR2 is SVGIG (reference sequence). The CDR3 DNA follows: TGTGCCTGGGGCATGGCTAGCGGGCTGTATCCCCAGTACTTC. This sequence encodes CAWGMASGLYPQYF.

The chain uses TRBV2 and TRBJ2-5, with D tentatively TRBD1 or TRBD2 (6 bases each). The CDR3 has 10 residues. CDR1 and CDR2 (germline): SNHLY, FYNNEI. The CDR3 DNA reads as TGTGCAGTCGGGGGCGCGACCCAGTACTTC. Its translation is CAVGGATQYF.

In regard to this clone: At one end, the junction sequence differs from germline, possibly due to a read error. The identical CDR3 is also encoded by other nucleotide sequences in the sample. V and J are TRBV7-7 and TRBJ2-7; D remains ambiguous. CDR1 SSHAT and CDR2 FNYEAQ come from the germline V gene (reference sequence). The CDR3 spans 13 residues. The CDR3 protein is CASSPTDANEQYF. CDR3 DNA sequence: TGTGCTAGCAGTCCGACGGATGCCAACGAGCAGTACTTC.

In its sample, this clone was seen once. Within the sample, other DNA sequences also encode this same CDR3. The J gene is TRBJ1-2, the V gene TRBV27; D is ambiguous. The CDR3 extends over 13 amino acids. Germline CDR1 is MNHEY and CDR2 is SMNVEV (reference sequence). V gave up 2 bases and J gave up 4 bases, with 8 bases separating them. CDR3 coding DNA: TGTGCCAGCAGTTTAGGCGCAGGCTATGGCTACACCTTC. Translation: CASSLGAGYGYTF.

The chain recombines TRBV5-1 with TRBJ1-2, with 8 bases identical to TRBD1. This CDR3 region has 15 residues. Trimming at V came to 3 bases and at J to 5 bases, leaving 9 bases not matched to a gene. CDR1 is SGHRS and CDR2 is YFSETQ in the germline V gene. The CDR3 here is CASSWLQGARYGYTF. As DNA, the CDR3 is TGCGCCAGCAGCTGGCTGCAGGGGGCTCGGTATGGCTACACCTTC.

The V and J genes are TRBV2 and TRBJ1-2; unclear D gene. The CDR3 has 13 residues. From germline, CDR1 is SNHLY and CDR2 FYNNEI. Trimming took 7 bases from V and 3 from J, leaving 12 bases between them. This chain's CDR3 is CASNRLTDYGYTF. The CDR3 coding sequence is TGTGCCAGCAATCGCCTTACGGACTATGGCTACACCTTC.

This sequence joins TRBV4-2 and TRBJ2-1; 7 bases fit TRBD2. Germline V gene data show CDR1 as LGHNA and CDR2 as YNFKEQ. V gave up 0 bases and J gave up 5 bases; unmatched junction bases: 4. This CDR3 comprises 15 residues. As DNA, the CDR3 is TGTGCCAGCAGCCAAGACAGCGGGGCCCACAATGAGCAGTTCTTC. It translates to CASSQDSGAHNEQFF.

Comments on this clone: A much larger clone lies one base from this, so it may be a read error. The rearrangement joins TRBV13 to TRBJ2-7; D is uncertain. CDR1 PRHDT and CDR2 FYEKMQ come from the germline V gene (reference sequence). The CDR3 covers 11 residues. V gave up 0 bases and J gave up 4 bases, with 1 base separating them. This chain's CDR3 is CASSLGYEQYF. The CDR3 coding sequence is TGTGCCAGCAGCTTAGGGTACGAGCAGTACTTC. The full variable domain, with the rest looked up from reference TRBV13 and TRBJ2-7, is AAGVIQSPRHLIKEKRETATLKCYPIPRHDTVYWYQQGPGQDPQFLISFYEKMQSDKGSIPDRFSAQQFSDYHSELNMSSLELGDSALYFCASSLGYEQYFGPGTRLTVT.

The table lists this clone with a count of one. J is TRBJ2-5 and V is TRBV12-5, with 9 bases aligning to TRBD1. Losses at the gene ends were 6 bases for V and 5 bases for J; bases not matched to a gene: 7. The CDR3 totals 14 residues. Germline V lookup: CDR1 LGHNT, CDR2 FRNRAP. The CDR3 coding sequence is TGTGCTAGTGGACGGACAGGGGATTGGGAGACCCAGTACTTC. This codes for CASGRTGDWETQYF.

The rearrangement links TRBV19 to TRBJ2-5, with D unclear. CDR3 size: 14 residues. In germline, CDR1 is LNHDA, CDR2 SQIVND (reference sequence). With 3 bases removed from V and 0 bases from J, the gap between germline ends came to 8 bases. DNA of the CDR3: TGTGCCAGTAGTATGCGCCAGAACCAAGAGACCCAGTACTTC. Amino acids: CASSMRQNQETQYF.

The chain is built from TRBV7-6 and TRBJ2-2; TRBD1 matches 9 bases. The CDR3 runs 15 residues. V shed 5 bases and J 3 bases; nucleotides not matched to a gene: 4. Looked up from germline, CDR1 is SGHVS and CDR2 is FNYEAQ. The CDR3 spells CASSTGTGHTGELFF. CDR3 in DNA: TGTGCCAGCAGCACCGGGACAGGGCACACCGGGGAGCTGTTTTTT.

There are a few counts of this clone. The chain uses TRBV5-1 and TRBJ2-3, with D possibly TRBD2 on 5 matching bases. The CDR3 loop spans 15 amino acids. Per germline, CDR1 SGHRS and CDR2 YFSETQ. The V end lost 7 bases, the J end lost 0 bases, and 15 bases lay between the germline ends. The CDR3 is CASFRGAASTDTQYF. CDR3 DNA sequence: TGCGCCAGCTTCCGTGGAGCGGCAAGCACAGATACGCAGTATTTT.

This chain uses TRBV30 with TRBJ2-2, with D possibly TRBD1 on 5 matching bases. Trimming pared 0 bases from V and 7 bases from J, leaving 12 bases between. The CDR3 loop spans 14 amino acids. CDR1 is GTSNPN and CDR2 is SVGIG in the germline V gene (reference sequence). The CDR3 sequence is CAWSVLVGLGELFF. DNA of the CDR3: TGTGCCTGGAGTGTGTTGGTGGGGCTCGGGGAGCTGTTTTTT.

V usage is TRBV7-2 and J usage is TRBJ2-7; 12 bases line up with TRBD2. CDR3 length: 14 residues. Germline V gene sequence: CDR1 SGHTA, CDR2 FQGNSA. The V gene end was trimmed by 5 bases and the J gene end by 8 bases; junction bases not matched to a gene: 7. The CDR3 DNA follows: TGTGCCAGCAGCCCTAACGGACTAGCGGGGAAGCAGTACTTC. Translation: CASSPNGLAGKQYF.

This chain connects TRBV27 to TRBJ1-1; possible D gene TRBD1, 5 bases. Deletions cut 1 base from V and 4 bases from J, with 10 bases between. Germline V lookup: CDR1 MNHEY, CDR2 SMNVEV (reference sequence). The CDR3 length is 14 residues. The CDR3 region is CASSLYRRGTEAFF. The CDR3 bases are TGTGCCAGCAGTTTATACAGGAGGGGCACTGAAGCTTTCTTT.

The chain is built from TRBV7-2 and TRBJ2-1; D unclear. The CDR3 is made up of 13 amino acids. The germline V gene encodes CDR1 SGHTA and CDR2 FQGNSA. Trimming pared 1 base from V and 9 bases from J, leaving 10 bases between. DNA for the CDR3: TGTGCCAGCAGCTTAGGCCTAAACACTGAGCAGTTCTTC. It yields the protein CASSLGLNTEQFF.

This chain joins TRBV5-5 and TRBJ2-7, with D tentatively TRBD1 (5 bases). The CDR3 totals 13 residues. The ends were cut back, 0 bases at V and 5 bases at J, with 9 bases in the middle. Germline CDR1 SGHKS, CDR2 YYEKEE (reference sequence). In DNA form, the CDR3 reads TGTGCCAGCAGCTTGGACACACAGGACGAGCAGTACTTC. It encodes CASSLDTQDEQYF.